These 19 T cell receptor beta chains came from one sample sequenced in a study of T-cell memory formation after mild COVID-19. TCRdb re-analysed the 5' RACE reads in MiXCR, keeping a single row per CDR3 protein. Here the sample spans hundreds of thousands of distinct CDR3 sequences, around 21% being singletons. Sequencing input: PBMCs or a T cell subset sorted from them (not recorded which). The receptors derive from an adult woman who had mild COVID-19 (a few samples of this study predate the infection). Cell type and time point are not known.

The chain employs TRBV7-2 and TRBJ1-5; unclear D gene. V was pared by 2 bases and J by 2 bases, with 4 bases between. The CDR3 is made up of 13 amino acids. Germline CDR1 is SGHTA and CDR2 is FQGNSA. The CDR3 coding sequence is TGTGCCAGCAGCTTACACGGCAATCAGCCCCAGCATTTT. Amino acid sequence: CASSLHGNQPQHF.

The J gene is TRBJ2-5, the V gene TRBV4-2, with 15 nucleotides matching TRBD2. The germline V gene has CDR1 LGHNA and CDR2 YNFKEQ. This CDR3 has 17 amino acids. The V and J ends lost 2 bases and 4 bases, in that order; junction bases with no gene match: 5. The CDR3 sequence: CASSQRTSGGVGETQYF. The CDR3 nucleotides are TGTGCCAGCAGCCAACGGACTAGCGGGGGGGTCGGAGAGACCCAGTACTTC.

This clonotype has at least ten counts. This rearrangement joins TRBV3-1 to TRBJ2-5; 9 nucleotides line up with TRBD2. The CDR3 sequence is 15 residues long. Germline-derived CDR1 and CDR2 are LGHDT and YNNKEL (reference sequence). V lost 1 base, J lost 5 bases, and 5 bases stayed unmatched. The CDR3 DNA reads as TGTGCCAGCAGCCAAGTCCGGACTAGCGTCGAGACCCAGTACTTC. Translating gives CASSQVRTSVETQYF.

This clonotype has a handful of counts. This rearrangement joins TRBV6-5 to TRBJ2-7, with TRBD1 matching over 10 bases. The CDR3 runs to 16 residues. Germline CDR1 is MNHEY and CDR2 is SVGAGI. Germline trimming cut 1 base from V and 2 bases from J; bases unmatched to any gene: 5. The CDR3 loop is CASSYLTGTGAYEQYF. Written as DNA, the CDR3 is TGTGCCAGCAGTTACTTAACCGGGACAGGGGCCTACGAGCAGTACTTC.

The chain carries TRBV7-6 and TRBJ2-7; D perhaps matches TRBD2 (6 bases). The CDR3 loop spans 12 amino acids. V was shortened by 6 bases and J by 7 bases, with 13 bases between the two germline ends. Germline V gene lookup returns CDR1 SGHVS and CDR2 FNYEAQ. Written as DNA, the CDR3 is TGTGCCAGCAGTGGGCGGGACGGGGAGCAGTACTTC. This sequence encodes CASSGRDGEQYF.

This clonotype was picked up a small number of times. The chain is built from TRBV12-3 or TRBV12-4 and TRBJ1-2; TRBD1 agrees at 8 bases. The CDR3 length is 17 residues. V lost 7 bases to trimming and J lost 7 bases; unmatched junction nucleotides: 20. The CDR3 bases are TGTGCCAGCACCCCCCCCTCGTCTACAGGGGGAAAGAGTGGCTACACCTTC. It encodes CASTPPSSTGGKSGYTF.

The table lists this clonotype with many counts. The CDR3 loop is CASSLGLAASYEQYF. The CDR3, as DNA: TGTGCCAGCAGCTTGGGACTAGCGGCATCCTACGAGCAGTACTTC. The genes are TRBV7-9 and TRBJ2-7, with TRBD2 matching 11 bases. V shed 3 bases and J 1 base; nucleotides not matched to a gene: 2. The germline V gene encodes CDR1 SEHNR and CDR2 FQNEAQ (reference sequence). This CDR3 is built from 15 residues.

This clonotype was observed a few times. V is TRBV20-1 and J is TRBJ2-1; no firm D call. The V gene's germline CDR1 is DFQATT and CDR2 SNEGSKA (reference sequence). V lost 1 base and J 7 bases, leaving 5 bases between the germline ends. The CDR3 has 11 residues. The CDR3 nucleotides read TGCAGTGCTAGAGGCTCGAATGAGCAGTTCTTC. This gives the protein CSARGSNEQFF.

The genes are TRBV20-1 and TRBJ2-7; TRBD1 might be the D (6 bases). Trimming cost V 2 bases and J 0 bases, with 8 bases left between them. Germline assignment: CDR1 DFQATT and CDR2 SNEGSKA (reference sequence). The CDR3 runs 13 residues. CDR3 DNA sequence: TGCAGTGCTAGAACAGGGAACTCCTACGAGCAGTACTTC. Encoded protein: CSARTGNSYEQYF.

The chain is built from TRBV18 and TRBJ2-5; unclear D gene. This CDR3 is built from 13 residues. Per germline, CDR1 KGHSH and CDR2 LQKENI. Trimming took 5 bases from V and 5 from J, leaving 12 bases between them. The DNA for the CDR3 is TGTGCCAGCTCAACCCGGCGGACGGAGACCCAGTACTTC. It translates to CASSTRRTETQYF.

J is TRBJ1-2 and V is TRBV7-6, with 10 bases aligning to TRBD1. This CDR3 contains 14 residues. V shed 6 bases, J shed 7 bases, and the junction held 8 bases outside the gene matches. From germline, CDR1 is SGHVS and CDR2 FNYEAQ. The CDR3 region has the DNA TGTGCCAGCAGACCCGGGACAGGGGAAGGTGGCTACACCTTC. Amino acids: CASRPGTGEGGYTF. The variable domain in full, with the rest retrieved from reference TRBV7-6 and TRBJ1-2, is GAGVSQSPRYKVTKRGQDVALRCDPISGHVSLYWYRQALGQGPEFLTYFNYEAQQDKSGLPNDRFSAERPEGSISTLTIQRTEQRDSAMYRCASRPGTGEGGYTFGSGTRLTVV.

In its sample, this clonotype was seen many times. The gene calls are TRBV15 and TRBJ2-7, with 7 bases lining up with TRBD2. The CDR3 has 14 amino acids. Germline values: CDR1 LNHNV, CDR2 YYDKDF (reference sequence). V lost 3 bases to trimming and J lost 4 bases; unmatched junction nucleotides: 6. The DNA for the CDR3 is TGTGCCACCAGCAGCAACATCGGGGGGTACGAGCAGTACTTC. The encoded protein is CATSSNIGGYEQYF.

The chain couples TRBV10-3 to TRBJ2-2; D gene unclear. Trimming removed 3 bases at V and 5 bases at J, with 19 bases between. This CDR3 has 17 amino acids. Germline CDR1 is ENHRY and CDR2 is SYGVKD. CDR3 in amino acids: CAISDPPRANPTGELFF. For the CDR3, the DNA is TGTGCCATCAGTGACCCACCTAGGGCGAATCCGACCGGGGAGCTGTTTTTT.

The chain carries TRBV4-2 and TRBJ2-1; possibly TRBD1 for D (6 bases). Germline lookup yields CDR1 LGHNA and CDR2 YNFKEQ. The CDR3 loop spans 15 amino acids. V dropped 0 bases and J dropped 9 bases, with 15 bases sitting between them. In DNA form, the CDR3 reads TGTGCCAGCAGCCAAGAGGCTATGGGGGCCTCTGAGCAGTTCTTC. Its translation is CASSQEAMGASEQFF.

This clonotype was counted a few times. V is TRBV29-1 and J is TRBJ2-1; the D is unclear. Germline values: CDR1 SQVTM, CDR2 ANQGSEA. Trimming took 6 bases from V and 0 from J, leaving 15 bases between them. The length of the CDR3 is 15 residues. The CDR3 sequence: CSVNPGSSSYNEQFF. In nucleotides, the CDR3 is TGCAGCGTGAATCCCGGATCGAGCTCCTACAATGAGCAGTTCTTC.

In its sample, this clonotype was seen a few times. The chain joins TRBV20-1 to TRBJ2-1; 7 bases line up with TRBD2. V was pared by 2 bases and J by 6 bases, with 4 bases of the junction left unmatched. CDR3 length equals 13 residues. Germline V gene sequence: CDR1 DFQATT, CDR2 SNEGSKA (reference sequence). CDR3 coding DNA: TGCAGTGCTAGACCTAGCGGTCGCAATGAGCAGTTCTTC. Its translation: CSARPSGRNEQFF.

The rearrangement uses TRBV5-1 and TRBJ2-3; 9 bases are shared with TRBD2. CDR3 length: 15 residues. V shed 3 bases, J shed 4 bases, and the junction held 6 bases outside the gene matches. In germline, CDR1 is SGHRS, CDR2 YFSETQ. DNA for the CDR3: TGCGCCAGCAGCTCCAGAGCGGGGGGCTCAGATACGCAGTATTTT. Its protein product is CASSSRAGGSDTQYF.

This clonotype occurred a few times. The chain carries TRBV6-6 and TRBJ1-2; TRBD1 matches at 8 bases. CDR1 and CDR2 (germline): MNHNY, SVGAGI (reference sequence). The CDR3 is 17 amino acids. The J segment lost 2 bases and the V segment lost 0 bases, leaving 8 bases of the junction unmatched. CDR3: CASSYSAGGNTNYGYTF. In DNA form, the CDR3 reads TGTGCCAGCAGTTACTCGGCAGGGGGCAATACGAACTATGGCTACACCTTC.

This clonotype was detected ten times or more. The V and J genes are TRBV5-4 and TRBJ2-5, with 7 bases that match TRBD1. Germline loops: CDR1 SGHNT, CDR2 YYREEE (reference sequence). The junction had 4 bases not matched to a gene; V was cut back by 4 bases and J by 1 base. The CDR3 contains 14 residues. CDR3: CASSQGQLQETQYF. In DNA form, the CDR3 reads TGTGCCAGCAGCCAGGGACAGCTCCAAGAGACCCAGTACTTC.